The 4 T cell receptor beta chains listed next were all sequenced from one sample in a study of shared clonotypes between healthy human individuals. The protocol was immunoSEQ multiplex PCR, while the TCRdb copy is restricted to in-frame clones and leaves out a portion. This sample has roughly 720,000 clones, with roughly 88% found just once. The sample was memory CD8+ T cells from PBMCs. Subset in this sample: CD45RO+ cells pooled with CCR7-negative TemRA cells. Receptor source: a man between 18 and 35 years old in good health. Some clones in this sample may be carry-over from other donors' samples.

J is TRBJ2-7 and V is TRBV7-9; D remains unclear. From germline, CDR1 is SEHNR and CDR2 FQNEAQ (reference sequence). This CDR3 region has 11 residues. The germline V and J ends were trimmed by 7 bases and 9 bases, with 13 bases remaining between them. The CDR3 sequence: CASTRAGWQYF. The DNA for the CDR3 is TGTGCCAGCACCCGTGCCGGGTGGCAGTACTTC. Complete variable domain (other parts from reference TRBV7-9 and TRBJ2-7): DTGVSQNPRHKITKRGQNVTFRCDPISEHNRLYWYRQTLGQGPEFLTYFQNEAQLEKSRLLSDRFSAERPKGSFSTLEIQRTEQGDSAMYLCASTRAGWQYFGPGTRLTVT.

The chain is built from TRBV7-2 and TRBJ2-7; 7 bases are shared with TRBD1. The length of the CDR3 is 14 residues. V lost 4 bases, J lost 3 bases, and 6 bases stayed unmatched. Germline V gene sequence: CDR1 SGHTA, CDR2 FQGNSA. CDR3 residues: CASSSRGYLYEQYF. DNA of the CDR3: TGTGCCAGCAGCTCCAGGGGGTACCTCTACGAGCAGTACTTC.

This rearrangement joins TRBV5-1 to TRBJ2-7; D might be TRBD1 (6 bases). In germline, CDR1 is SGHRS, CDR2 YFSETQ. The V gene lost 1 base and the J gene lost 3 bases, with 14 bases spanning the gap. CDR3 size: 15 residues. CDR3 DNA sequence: TGCGCCAGCAGCTTGAGGTCCGGCAGGGGCTACGAGCAGTACTTC. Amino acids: CASSLRSGRGYEQYF.

The CDR3 sequence: CASSLGQKYTDTQYF. The CDR3 region has the DNA TGCGCCAGCAGCTTGGGACAGAAGTACACAGATACGCAGTATTTT. The chain uses TRBV5-1 and TRBJ2-3, with D maybe TRBD1 (5 bases). Looked up from germline, CDR1 is SGHRS and CDR2 is YFSETQ. Trimming cost V 0 bases and J 2 bases, with 10 bases left between them. This CDR3 contains 15 residues. Using reference TRBV5-1 and TRBJ2-3 for the parts outside the CDR3, the full variable domain is KAGVTQTPRYLIKTRGQQVTLSCSPISGHRSVSWYQQTPGQGLQFLFEYFSETQRNKGNFPGRFSGRQFSNSRSEMNVSTLELGDSALYLCASSLGQKYTDTQYFGPGTRLTVL.